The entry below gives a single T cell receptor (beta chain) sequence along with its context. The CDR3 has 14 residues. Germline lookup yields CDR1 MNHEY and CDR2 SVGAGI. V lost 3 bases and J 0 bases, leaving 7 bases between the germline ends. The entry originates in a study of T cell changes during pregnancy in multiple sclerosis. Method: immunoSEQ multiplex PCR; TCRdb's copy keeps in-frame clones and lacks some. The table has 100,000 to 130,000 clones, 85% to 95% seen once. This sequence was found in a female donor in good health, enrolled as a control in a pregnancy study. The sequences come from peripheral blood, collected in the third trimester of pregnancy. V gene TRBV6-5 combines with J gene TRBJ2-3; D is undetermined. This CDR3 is CASSYVYSTDTQYF. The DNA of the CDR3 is TGTGCCAGCAGTTATGTCTATAGCACAGATACGCAGTATTTT.